Presented here are 19 T cell receptor beta chains from one specimen sequenced in a study of OX40 agonist ivuxolimab in advanced cancers. Only in-frame clones appear in the TCRdb table, and some are missing; sequencing was by immunoSEQ multiplex PCR. The sample includes about 59,000 clones, over 70% of them seen just once. The sample was CD4+ or CD8+ T cells sorted from blood, taken in a trial of the OX40 agonist ivuxolimab. The receptors originated from an adult with an advanced solid tumor such as melanoma, head and neck, liver or kidney cancer.

Concerning this clone itself: Other nucleotide sequences from this sample produce the same CDR3. The J gene is TRBJ2-1, the V gene TRBV19; D gene unclear. Trimming took off 1 base at V and 3 bases at J, with 4 bases between the two ends. Germline V gives CDR1 LNHDA, CDR2 SQIVND (reference sequence). The CDR3 is 13 amino acids. The chain's CDR3 is CASSIGNYNEQFF. The CDR3 nucleotides are TGTGCCAGTAGTATAGGGAACTACAATGAGCAGTTCTTC.

V is TRBV5-6 and J is TRBJ2-3; 11 bases map to TRBD2. Trimming at V came to 1 base and at J to 0 bases, leaving 7 bases not matched to a gene. Germline CDR1 is SGHDT and CDR2 is YYEEEE. This CDR3 has 18 amino acids. The CDR3 DNA is TGTGCCAGCAGCTTGACCACTAGCGGGGGCTACAGCACAGATACGCAGTATTTT. It yields the protein CASSLTTSGGYSTDTQYF.

The chain carries TRBV6-5 and TRBJ2-3, with D perhaps TRBD2 (6 bases). Germline V gene lookup returns CDR1 MNHEY and CDR2 SVGAGI. V was clipped by 2 bases and J by 10 bases, with 13 bases between them. CDR3 length: 13 residues. The CDR3 reads CASSYPEGRPQYF. CDR3 DNA: TGTGCCAGCAGTTACCCGGAGGGCCGCCCGCAGTATTTT.

The J gene is TRBJ1-6, the V gene TRBV6-6; D remains ambiguous. Germline values: CDR1 MNHNY, CDR2 SVGAGI (reference sequence). CDR3 length equals 11 residues. V was pared by 5 bases and J by 5 bases, with 1 base between. The CDR3 sequence: CASSNNSPLHF. The CDR3 DNA reads as TGTGCCAGCAGTAATAATTCACCCCTCCACTTT.

The chain links TRBV7-2 to TRBJ1-4; tentatively, D is TRBD1 (6 bases). Per the germline V gene, CDR1 is SGHTA and CDR2 is FQGNSA. V lost 5 bases to trimming and J lost 4 bases, with 11 bases between them. The CDR3 length is 14 residues. The CDR3 protein is CASSRGGDNEKLFF. The CDR3 bases are TGTGCCAGCAGCCGAGGGGGGGATAATGAAAAACTGTTTTTT.

The V call is TRBV12-5, the J call TRBJ2-1; the D gene is possibly TRBD1 (7 bases). Germline-derived CDR1 and CDR2 are LGHNT and FRNRAP. V shed 6 bases and J shed 4 bases, with 13 bases lying between them. This CDR3 spans 14 amino acids. CDR3: CASGRDSNYNEQFF. CDR3 DNA sequence: TGTGCTAGTGGGCGGGACAGCAATTACAATGAGCAGTTCTTC.

The J gene is TRBJ2-3, the V gene TRBV5-1; no reliable D call. Germline CDR1 and CDR2: SGHRS and YFSETQ. The CDR3 is 13 residues long. Trimming removed 5 bases from V and 0 bases from J, with 7 bases in between. The CDR3 DNA follows: TGCGCCAGCAGTCAACAAAGCACAGATACGCAGTATTTT. Translation: CASSQQSTDTQYF.

The chain links TRBV6-6 to TRBJ2-7, with 10 bases that match TRBD2. V lost 5 bases, J lost 4 bases, and 5 bases stayed unmatched. CDR3 length: 14 residues. Germline loops: CDR1 MNHNY, CDR2 SVGAGI (reference sequence). The CDR3: CASSGTSAGYEQYF. The DNA of the CDR3 is TGTGCCAGCAGTGGGACTAGCGCGGGTTACGAGCAGTACTTC.

The gene calls are TRBV6-1 and TRBJ2-7, with 9 bases identical to TRBD1. Trimming removed 0 bases from V and 6 bases from J; junction bases left unmatched: 6. This CDR3 is built from 15 residues. Germline loops: CDR1 MNHNS, CDR2 SASEGT. This CDR3 reads CASSEAGTGNGEQYF. CDR3 DNA: TGTGCCAGCAGTGAAGCCGGGACAGGGAACGGCGAGCAGTACTTC.

As concerns this clone: Because it lacks the conserved phenylalanine or tryptophan at the end, this CDR3 is likely a read error. Because the CDR3's place on the DNA is in doubt, the DNA is left out and the CDR3 is given as listed by TCRdb. V gene TRBV2 combines with J gene TRBJ2-7. CDR1 is SNHLY and CDR2 is FYNNEI in the germline V gene. The CDR3 length is 10 residues, termini included. The CDR3 sequence is CASSEGGALE.

The V and J genes are TRBV5-4 and TRBJ2-1; 9 bases align to TRBD1. The CDR3 loop spans 16 amino acids. Germline loops: CDR1 SGHNT, CDR2 YYREEE (reference sequence). V was pared by 2 bases and J by 2 bases, with 5 bases of the junction left unmatched. CDR3 in DNA: TGTGCCAGCAGCTTTCGGACAGGGGCCCCCTACAATGAGCAGTTCTTC. This gives the protein CASSFRTGAPYNEQFF.

CDR3 protein: CASSPPSGTGNTIYF. In nucleotides, the CDR3 is TGTGCCAGCTCACCACCATCAGGAACCGGAAACACCATATATTTT. The chain links TRBV18 to TRBJ1-3; D is uncertain. The CDR3 extends over 15 amino acids. V was shortened by 0 bases and J by 4 bases, with 10 bases between the two germline ends. Germline CDR1 is KGHSH and CDR2 is LQKENI.

This chain joins TRBV5-5 and TRBJ2-1, with 7 nucleotides matching TRBD2. Trimming at V came to 4 bases and at J to 10 bases, leaving 8 bases not matched to a gene. CDR1 is SGHKS and CDR2 is YYEKEE in the germline V gene (reference sequence). The length of the CDR3 is 13 residues. The chain's CDR3 is CASSPPLAEEQFF. The CDR3 region has the DNA TGTGCCAGCAGCCCCCCCCTAGCGGAAGAGCAGTTCTTC.

This chain links TRBV5-6 with TRBJ2-4; D is undetermined. Looked up from germline, CDR1 is SGHDT and CDR2 is YYEEEE. The V gene lost 4 bases and the J gene lost 5 bases, with 16 bases spanning the gap. This CDR3 is 15 amino acids long. CDR3 amino acids: CASSRPPNWENIQYF. The DNA for the CDR3 is TGTGCCAGCAGCCGCCCCCCGAATTGGGAAAACATTCAGTACTTC.

V and J are TRBV9 and TRBJ2-7; D remains ambiguous. CDR1 is SGDLS, CDR2 YYNGEE, per germline. V shed 0 bases and J shed 5 bases, with 6 bases lying between them. The length of the CDR3 is 12 residues. The CDR3, as DNA: TGTGCCAGCAGCGTAGACGGAGACGAGCAGTACTTC. The encoded protein is CASSVDGDEQYF.

DNA for the CDR3: TGTGCCAGCAGCCAAGACAGGGGGCACCCTAACTATGGCTACACCTTC. It specifies CASSQDRGHPNYGYTF. This chain links TRBV11-3 with TRBJ1-2; 10 nucleotides match TRBD1. This CDR3 is built from 16 residues. V dropped 5 bases and J dropped 0; count of bases not matched to a gene: 6. The germline gives CDR1 SGHNT, CDR2 YENEEA.

The rearrangement links TRBV27 to TRBJ2-3; possible D gene TRBD1, 5 bases. Germline lookup yields CDR1 MNHEY and CDR2 SMNVEV (reference sequence). The V and J ends lost 4 bases and 4 bases respectively, with 9 bases between them. The CDR3 contains 13 residues. CDR3 loop: CASSYRRADTQYF. In DNA form, the CDR3 reads TGTGCCAGCAGTTACAGGCGAGCAGATACGCAGTATTTT.

The chain combines TRBV15 with TRBJ2-1; D gene uncertain. V was cut by 4 bases and J by 0 bases, with 4 bases left in between. Germline V gives CDR1 LNHNV, CDR2 YYDKDF (reference sequence). This CDR3 spans 13 amino acids. The CDR3 DNA reads as TGTGCCACCAGCACGAACTCCTACAATGAGCAGTTCTTC. It yields the protein CATSTNSYNEQFF. The entire variable domain, with the rest obtained from reference TRBV15 and TRBJ2-1, is as follows: DAMVIQNPRYQVTQFGKPVTLSCSQTLNHNVMYWYQQKSSQAPKLLFHYYDKDFNNEADTPDNFQSRRPNTSFCFLDIRSPGLGDTAMYLCATSTNSYNEQFFGPGTRLTVL.

This clone was counted only a few times. The rearrangement joins TRBV6-6 to TRBJ2-5, with 8 bases lining up with TRBD1. The germline V gene has CDR1 MNHNY and CDR2 SVGAGI (reference sequence). The CDR3 loop spans 14 amino acids. The V segment lost 5 bases and the J segment 1 base; nucleotides outside the gene matches: 3. For the CDR3, the DNA is TGTGCCAGCAGTGACCAGGGGGCCCAAGAGACCCAGTACTTC. It translates to CASSDQGAQETQYF.